The 23 T cell receptor beta chains presented below share a single source sample, sequenced in a study of PD-L1 blockade in urothelial cancer (dated by TCRdb to 2016 to 2017). The library was obtained by the immunoSEQ multiplex PCR assay. TCRdb obtained this table from immuneACCESS and retained in-frame rearrangements with V and J assigned. These tables miss some clones; where compared with another copy, unresolved V genes account for less than half of the shortfall, and the remainder is unexplained. Here the sample has 40,000 to 55,000 clones; 75% to 90% occur a single time. Roughly 5% of the sample goes to the ten largest clones. The sample here was PBMCs, taken around atezolizumab (anti-PD-L1) treatment. The receptors here all came from a middle-aged man with urothelial cancer.

This clone was detected a few times. The chain joins TRBV19 to TRBJ2-2, with a tentative D call TRBD2 (5 bases). Germline loops: CDR1 LNHDA, CDR2 SQIVND (reference sequence). There are 17 residues in the CDR3. Trimming stripped 3 bases from V and 1 base from J, with 15 bases between. For the CDR3, the DNA is TGTGCCAGTAGTATGGAAAGGGAGTTGGAGAACACCGGGGAGCTGTTTTTT. Its protein is CASSMERELENTGELFF.

This clone was seen a handful of times. The chain has TRBV7-2 and TRBJ2-6, with TRBD2 identical over 11 bases. The V segment lost 3 bases and the J segment 1 base; nucleotides outside the gene matches: 2. Per the germline V gene, CDR1 is SGHTA and CDR2 is FQGNSA. This CDR3 contains 17 residues. In DNA form, the CDR3 reads TGTGCCAGCAGCTTGGCTAGCGGGGGGTCTGGGGCCAACGTCCTGACTTTC. This gives the protein CASSLASGGSGANVLTF.

This sequence joins TRBV6-5 and TRBJ1-1; D not resolved. CDR1 is MNHEY and CDR2 is SVGAGI in the germline V gene. The CDR3 has 14 residues. Trimming shortened V by 6 bases and J by 0 bases, and 11 bases separated the two germline ends. CDR3 in amino acids: CASRTDFMNTEAFF. CDR3 in DNA: TGTGCCAGCAGAACAGATTTTATGAACACTGAAGCTTTCTTT.

In its sample, this clone was seen a few times. The chain links TRBV28 to TRBJ1-5; unclear D gene. Germline-derived CDR1 and CDR2 are MDHEN and SYDVKM. CDR3 length: 14 residues. The ends were cut back, 4 bases at V and 4 bases at J, with 11 bases in the middle. The CDR3 reads CASSSNRGNQPQHF. CDR3 DNA sequence: TGTGCCAGCAGTTCAAATAGAGGAAATCAGCCCCAGCATTTT. The whole variable domain, filled in from reference TRBV28 and TRBJ1-5, reads DVKVTQSSRYLVKRTGEKVFLECVQDMDHENMFWYRQDPGLGLRLIYFSYDVKMKEKGDIPEGYSVSREKKERFSLILESASTNQTSMYLCASSSNRGNQPQHFGDGTRLSIL.

The chain recombines TRBV4-1 with TRBJ2-3, with 8 nucleotides matching TRBD2. Germline V gives CDR1 MGHRA, CDR2 YSYEKL. The CDR3 has 16 amino acids. J lost 3 bases, V lost 4 bases, and 9 bases had no gene match. The CDR3 spells CASSPLSGRPTDTQYF. CDR3 bases: TGCGCCAGCAGCCCGCTCAGCGGGAGACCTACAGATACGCAGTATTTT.

The rearrangement joins TRBV28 to TRBJ1-1; 7 bases match TRBD1. Germline CDR1 reads MDHEN; CDR2 reads SYDVKM. The CDR3 sequence is 21 residues long. V shed 3 bases and J 1 base; nucleotides not matched to a gene: 23. This chain's CDR3 is CASSFQDFVFVSGDRNTEAFF. CDR3 nucleotides: TGTGCCAGCAGTTTCCAGGATTTTGTATTCGTATCGGGGGACAGGAACACTGAAGCTTTCTTT.

The genes are TRBV30 and TRBJ2-7; 11 nucleotides agree with TRBD2. J gave up 2 bases and V 3 bases, and 3 bases lay outside the gene matches. Germline CDR1 reads GTSNPN; CDR2 reads SVGIG (reference sequence). CDR3 length: 14 residues. Here the CDR3 reads CAWRTSGITYEQYF. Written as DNA, the CDR3 is TGTGCCTGGAGGACTAGCGGGATAACCTACGAGCAGTACTTC.

This clone occurred once. The chain recombines TRBV7-2 with TRBJ2-1; maybe TRBD2 (6 bases). CDR1 and CDR2 (germline): SGHTA, FQGNSA. The V end lost 3 bases, the J end lost 7 bases, and 13 bases lay between the germline ends. CDR3 size: 14 residues. CDR3 nucleotides: TGTGCCAGCAGCTTCGAGCGGGCGTCGAATGAGCAGTTCTTC. Its protein product is CASSFERASNEQFF.

The chain carries TRBV29-1 and TRBJ2-7; no clear D. In germline, CDR1 is SQVTM, CDR2 ANQGSEA. The V and J ends lost 3 bases and 6 bases respectively, with 12 bases between them. The CDR3 totals 12 residues. CDR3 in DNA: TGCAGCGTTGAGCCTCTGCCGGGCGAGCAGTACTTC. It codes for CSVEPLPGEQYF.

This chain joins TRBV6-5 and TRBJ1-2; D is undetermined. The germline V gene has CDR1 MNHEY and CDR2 SVGAGI. CDR3 size: 14 residues. V lost 5 bases and J lost 2, with 12 bases in between. The CDR3 spells CASSSNPGNYGYTF. CDR3 nucleotide sequence: TGTGCCAGCAGTAGTAACCCGGGGAACTATGGCTACACCTTC.

This clone was recorded only once. The gene calls are TRBV6-1 and TRBJ2-5; 9 bases agree with TRBD2. This CDR3 has 16 amino acids. The germline V gene has CDR1 MNHNS and CDR2 SASEGT. V lost 2 bases to trimming and J lost 5 bases; unmatched junction nucleotides: 9. CDR3 in amino acids: CASSEMLAGDEETQYF. Written as DNA, the CDR3 is TGTGCCAGCAGTGAAATGTTAGCGGGAGATGAGGAGACCCAGTACTTC.

The rearrangement uses TRBV7-9 and TRBJ1-3, with TRBD1 matching 7 bases. This CDR3 has 19 amino acids. Germline loops: CDR1 SEHNR, CDR2 FQNEAQ (reference sequence). J gave up 0 bases and V 4 bases, and 15 bases lay outside the gene matches. The CDR3 spells CASSSRGGTEMISGNTIYF. CDR3 bases: TGTGCCAGCAGCTCCCGAGGGGGGACAGAGATGATCTCTGGAAACACCATATATTTT.

This clone was seen a handful of times. This sequence joins TRBV5-4 and TRBJ1-1; D perhaps matches TRBD1 (6 bases). The V gene lost 4 bases and the J gene lost 1 base, with 14 bases spanning the gap. The CDR3 sequence is 15 residues long. CDR1 SGHNT and CDR2 YYREEE come from the germline V gene (reference sequence). CDR3 in DNA: TGTGCCAGCAGCCCTTCTTCGGACAGGAACACTGAAGCTTTCTTT. Protein: CASSPSSDRNTEAFF.

The chain recombines TRBV28 with TRBJ1-5; 10 bases line up with TRBD1. CDR1 is MDHEN and CDR2 is SYDVKM in the germline V gene. The CDR3 is 15 residues long. V gave up 5 bases and J gave up 4 bases; unmatched junction bases: 5. The CDR3 region has the DNA TGTGCCAGCAGTGGGACAGGGGACGAGAATCAGCCCCAGCATTTT. Encoded protein: CASSGTGDENQPQHF.

The chain recombines TRBV28 with TRBJ2-7; 7 nucleotides match TRBD1. Germline V CDR1 and CDR2: MDHEN, SYDVKM. This CDR3 is 15 amino acids long. J lost 2 bases, V lost 5 bases, and 9 bases had no gene match. CDR3 in DNA: TGTGCCAGCAGTCCGAGACAGGGCCATCCCTACGAGCAGTACTTC. This sequence encodes CASSPRQGHPYEQYF.

This chain connects TRBV18 to TRBJ1-1; D gene ambiguous. The CDR3 runs 15 residues. The germline V and J ends were trimmed by 6 bases and 4 bases, with 18 bases remaining between them. Germline lookup yields CDR1 KGHSH and CDR2 LQKENI. The CDR3 spells CASSPGGIPSTEAFF. The CDR3 coding sequence is TGTGCCAGCTCCCCGGGTGGCATTCCGTCCACTGAAGCTTTCTTT.

The table lists this clone with a few counts. The chain recombines TRBV19 with TRBJ1-1; D is unresolved. V lost 3 bases to trimming and J lost 1 base, with 12 bases between them. This CDR3 is built from 15 residues. The germline V gene has CDR1 LNHDA and CDR2 SQIVND (reference sequence). For the CDR3, the DNA is TGTGCCAGTAGTATCCCGGGGTGGGGGAACACTGAAGCTTTCTTT. Translating gives CASSIPGWGNTEAFF. Full variable domain (outside the CDR3, taken from reference TRBV19 and TRBJ1-1): DGGITQSPKYLFRKEGQNVTLSCEQNLNHDAMYWYRQDPGQGLRLIYYSQIVNDFQKGDIAEGYSVSREKKESFPLTVTSAQKNPTAFYLCASSIPGWGNTEAFFGQGTRLTVV.

The V and J genes are TRBV5-4 and TRBJ2-7, with 13 bases matching TRBD2. Unmatched junction bases numbered 9, after V lost 2 bases and J lost 1 base. This CDR3 has 18 residues. Germline V gene data show CDR1 as SGHNT and CDR2 as YYREEE (reference sequence). Here the CDR3 reads CASSFETSGRRGSYEQYF. As DNA, the CDR3 is TGTGCCAGCAGCTTTGAGACTAGCGGGAGGAGGGGATCCTACGAGCAGTACTTC.

This chain joins TRBV21-1 and TRBJ2-7; the D call in the table, TRBD1, was not verified against the DNA. TRBV21-1 is an annotated pseudogene. The CDR3 runs to 15 residues. For the CDR3, the DNA is TGTGCCAGCAAGAGGACAGGGGCTTTCTCCTACGAGCAGTACTTC. Amino acid sequence: CASKRTGAFSYEQYF.

The genes are TRBV5-6 and TRBJ2-5; 9 positions agree with TRBD2. The J segment lost 1 base and the V segment lost 2 bases, leaving 9 bases of the junction unmatched. Germline CDR1 is SGHDT and CDR2 is YYEEEE. CDR3 size: 17 residues. CDR3 coding DNA: TGTGCCAGCAGCTTTCGGGGTCTAGCGGGGACCCAAGAGACCCAGTACTTC. Translated: CASSFRGLAGTQETQYF.

The chain recombines TRBV19 with TRBJ2-2; D unclear. Per germline, CDR1 LNHDA and CDR2 SQIVND (reference sequence). Trimming pared 5 bases from V and 7 bases from J, leaving 5 bases between. This CDR3 is built from 11 residues. The CDR3 is CASSFHGELFF. Here the CDR3 DNA reads TGTGCCAGTAGTTTCCACGGGGAGCTGTTTTTT.

The rearrangement uses TRBV7-3 and TRBJ1-1; D might be TRBD1 (5 bases). Germline V lookup: CDR1 SGHTA, CDR2 FQGTGA. The germline V and J ends were trimmed by 3 bases and 5 bases, with 13 bases remaining between them. The CDR3 is 14 amino acids. Written as DNA, the CDR3 is TGTGCCAGCAGCTTTGTCGGGGGTGGGACTGAAGCTTTCTTT. Translated: CASSFVGGGTEAFF.

V gene TRBV20-1 combines with J gene TRBJ1-3; D ambiguous. Germline V CDR1 and CDR2: DFQATT, SNEGSKA (reference sequence). Trimming took off 5 bases at V and 6 bases at J, with 5 bases between the two ends. The CDR3 consists of 10 residues. This CDR3 is CSAYSNTIYF. Written as DNA, the CDR3 is TGCAGTGCTTACTCAAACACCATATATTTT.